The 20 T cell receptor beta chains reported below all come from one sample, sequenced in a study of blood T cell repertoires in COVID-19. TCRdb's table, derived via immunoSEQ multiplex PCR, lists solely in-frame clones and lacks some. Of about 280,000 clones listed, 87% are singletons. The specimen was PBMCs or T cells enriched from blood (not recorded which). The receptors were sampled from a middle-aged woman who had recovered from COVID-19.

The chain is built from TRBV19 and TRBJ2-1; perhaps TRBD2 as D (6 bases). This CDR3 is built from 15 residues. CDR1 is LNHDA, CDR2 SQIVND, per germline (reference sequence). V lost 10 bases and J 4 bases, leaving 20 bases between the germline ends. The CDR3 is CATSMWGDSYNEQFF. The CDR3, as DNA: TGTGCCACCTCGATGTGGGGGGACTCTTACAATGAGCAGTTCTTC.

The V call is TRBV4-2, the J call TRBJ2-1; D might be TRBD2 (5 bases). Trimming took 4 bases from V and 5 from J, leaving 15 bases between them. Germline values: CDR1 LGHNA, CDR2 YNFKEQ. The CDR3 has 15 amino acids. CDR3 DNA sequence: TGTGCCAGCAGCCCTGGAACTAAGGGAGACAATGAGCAGTTCTTC. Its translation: CASSPGTKGDNEQFF.

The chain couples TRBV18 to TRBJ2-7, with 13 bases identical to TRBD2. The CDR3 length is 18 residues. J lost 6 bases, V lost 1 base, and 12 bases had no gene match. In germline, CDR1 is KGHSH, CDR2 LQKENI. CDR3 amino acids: CASSPLGTSGTRPGEQYF. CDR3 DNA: TGTGCCAGCTCACCACTCGGGACTAGCGGGACGAGGCCCGGCGAGCAGTACTTC.

The CDR3: CASSLRVGGRGDTQYF. The CDR3, as DNA: TGTGCCAGCAGTTTAAGGGTGGGCGGTAGAGGGGATACGCAGTATTTT. The V gene is TRBV27, the J gene TRBJ2-3; D is perhaps TRBD2 (5 bases). The CDR3 covers 16 residues. The V end was cut by 2 bases, the J end by 6 bases, with 18 bases between. Germline loops: CDR1 MNHEY, CDR2 SMNVEV (reference sequence).

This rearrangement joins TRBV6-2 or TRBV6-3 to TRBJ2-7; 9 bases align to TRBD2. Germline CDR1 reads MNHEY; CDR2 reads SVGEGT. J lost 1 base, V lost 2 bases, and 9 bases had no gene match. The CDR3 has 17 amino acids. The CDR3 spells CASSYGGLTSGSYEQYF. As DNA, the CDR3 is TGTGCCAGCAGTTACGGGGGCCTGACTAGCGGTTCCTACGAGCAGTACTTC.

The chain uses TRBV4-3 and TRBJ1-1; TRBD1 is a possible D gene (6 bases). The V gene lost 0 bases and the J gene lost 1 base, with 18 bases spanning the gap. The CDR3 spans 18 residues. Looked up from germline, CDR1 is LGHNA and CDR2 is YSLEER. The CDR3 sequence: CASSQDWGGVMQNTEAFF. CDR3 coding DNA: TGCGCCAGCAGCCAAGATTGGGGGGGCGTAATGCAGAACACTGAAGCTTTCTTT.

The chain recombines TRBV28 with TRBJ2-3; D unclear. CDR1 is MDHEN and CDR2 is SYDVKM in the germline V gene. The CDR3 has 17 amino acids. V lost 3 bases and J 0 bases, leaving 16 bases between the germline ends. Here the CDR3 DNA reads TGTGCCAGCAGTTTCTCGTATGGAGACTCTAGCACAGATACGCAGTATTTT. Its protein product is CASSFSYGDSSTDTQYF.

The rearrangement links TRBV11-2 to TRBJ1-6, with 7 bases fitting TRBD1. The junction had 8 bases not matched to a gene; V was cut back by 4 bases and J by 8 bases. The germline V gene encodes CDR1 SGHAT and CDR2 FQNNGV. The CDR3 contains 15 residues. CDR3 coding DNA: TGTGCCAGCAGCTCCAGGGGGTTCTTGCATTCACCCCTCCACTTT. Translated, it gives CASSSRGFLHSPLHF. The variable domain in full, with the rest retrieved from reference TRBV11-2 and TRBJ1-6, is EAGVAQSPRYKIIEKRQSVAFWCNPISGHATLYWYQQILGQGPKLLIQFQNNGVVDDSQLPKDRFSAERLKGVDSTLKIQPAKLEDSAVYLCASSSRGFLHSPLHFGNGTRLTVT.

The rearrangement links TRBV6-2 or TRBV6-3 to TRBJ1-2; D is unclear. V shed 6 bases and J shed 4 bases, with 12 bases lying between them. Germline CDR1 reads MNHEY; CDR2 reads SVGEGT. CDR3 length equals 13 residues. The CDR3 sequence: CASRYSYRYGYTF. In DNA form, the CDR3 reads TGTGCCAGCAGGTACAGCTATCGCTATGGCTACACCTTC.

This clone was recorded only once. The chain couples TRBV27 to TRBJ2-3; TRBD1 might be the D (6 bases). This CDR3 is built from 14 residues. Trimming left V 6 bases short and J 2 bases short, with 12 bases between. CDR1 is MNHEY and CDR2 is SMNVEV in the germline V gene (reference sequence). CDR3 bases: TGTGCCAGCAGATTCGACAGGAACACAGATACGCAGTATTTT. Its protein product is CASRFDRNTDTQYF.

The CDR3 sequence: CASRGQGGNTEAFF. The DNA of the CDR3 is TGTGCCTCAAGGGGACAGGGGGGGAACACTGAAGCTTTCTTT. This rearrangement joins TRBV10-3 to TRBJ1-1, with 11 bases aligning to TRBD1. CDR3 size: 14 residues. CDR1 ENHRY and CDR2 SYGVKD come from the germline V gene. The trim removed 11 bases at V and 1 base at J, leaving 6 bases unmatched.

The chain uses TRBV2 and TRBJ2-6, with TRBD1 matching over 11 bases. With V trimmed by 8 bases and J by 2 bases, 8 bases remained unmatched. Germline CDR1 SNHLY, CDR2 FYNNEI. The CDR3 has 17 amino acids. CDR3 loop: CASPAPGQGAGANVLTF. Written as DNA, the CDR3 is TGTGCCAGCCCCGCTCCGGGACAGGGGGCTGGGGCCAACGTCCTGACTTTC.

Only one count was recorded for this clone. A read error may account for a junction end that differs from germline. CDR3 bases: TGTGCTAGCAGCCTAACCACGAATTCCTACAATGAGCAGTTCTTC. It codes for CASSLTTNSYNEQFF. The chain couples TRBV7-7 to TRBJ2-1; D gene uncertain. Germline V gives CDR1 SSHAT, CDR2 FNYEAQ (reference sequence). This CDR3 is 15 amino acids long. Filled out from reference TRBV7-7 and TRBJ2-1, the complete variable domain reads GAGVSQSPRYKVTKRGQDVTLRCDPISSHATLYWYQQALGQGPEFLTYFNYEAQPDKSGLPSDRFSAERPEGSISTLTIQRTEQRDSAMYRCASSLTTNSYNEQFFGPGTRLTVL.

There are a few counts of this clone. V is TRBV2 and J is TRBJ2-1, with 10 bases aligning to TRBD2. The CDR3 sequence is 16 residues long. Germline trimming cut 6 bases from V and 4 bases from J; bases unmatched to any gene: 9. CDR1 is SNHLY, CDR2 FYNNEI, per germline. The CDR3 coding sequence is TGTGCCAGCAGGGGTCTAGCGGGAGCTTTTTACAATGAGCAGTTCTTC. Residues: CASRGLAGAFYNEQFF.

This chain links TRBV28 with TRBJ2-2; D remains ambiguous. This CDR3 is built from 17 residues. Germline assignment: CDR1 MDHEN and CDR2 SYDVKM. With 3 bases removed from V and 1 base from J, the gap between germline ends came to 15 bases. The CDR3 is CASSFLLVAENTGELFF. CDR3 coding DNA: TGTGCCAGCAGTTTTTTATTAGTGGCGGAGAACACCGGGGAGCTGTTTTTT.

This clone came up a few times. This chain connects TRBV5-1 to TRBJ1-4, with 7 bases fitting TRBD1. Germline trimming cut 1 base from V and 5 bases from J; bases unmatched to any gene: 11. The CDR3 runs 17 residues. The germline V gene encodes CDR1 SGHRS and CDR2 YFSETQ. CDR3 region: CASSLNGGTAQNEKLFF. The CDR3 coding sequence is TGCGCCAGCAGCTTGAATGGGGGGACAGCCCAAAATGAAAAACTGTTTTTT.

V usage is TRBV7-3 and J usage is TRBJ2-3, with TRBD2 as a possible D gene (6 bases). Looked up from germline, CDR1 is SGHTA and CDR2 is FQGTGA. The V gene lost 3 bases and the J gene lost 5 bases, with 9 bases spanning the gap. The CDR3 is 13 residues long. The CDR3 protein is CASSFGGLDTQYF. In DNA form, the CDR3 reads TGTGCCAGCAGCTTCGGGGGATTAGATACGCAGTATTTT.

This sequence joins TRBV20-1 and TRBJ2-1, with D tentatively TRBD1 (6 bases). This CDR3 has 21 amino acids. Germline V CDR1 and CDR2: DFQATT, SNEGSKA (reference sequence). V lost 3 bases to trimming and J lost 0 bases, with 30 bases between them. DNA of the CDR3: TGCAGTGCTAGTTACAGGACGGGACAAGGTCATAATACCAACTCCTACAATGAGCAGTTCTTC. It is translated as CSASYRTGQGHNTNSYNEQFF.

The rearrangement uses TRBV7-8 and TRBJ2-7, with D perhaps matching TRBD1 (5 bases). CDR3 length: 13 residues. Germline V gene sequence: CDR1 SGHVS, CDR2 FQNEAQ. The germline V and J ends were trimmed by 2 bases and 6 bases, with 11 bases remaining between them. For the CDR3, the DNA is TGTGCCAGCAGCTTACTAGGGGTCGGCGAGCAGTACTTC. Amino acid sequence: CASSLLGVGEQYF.

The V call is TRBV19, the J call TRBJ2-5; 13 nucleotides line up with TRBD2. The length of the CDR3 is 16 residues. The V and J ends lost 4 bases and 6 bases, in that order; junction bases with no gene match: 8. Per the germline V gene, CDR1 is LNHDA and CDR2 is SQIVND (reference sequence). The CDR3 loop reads CASSTTRTSGSKTQYF. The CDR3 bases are TGTGCCAGTAGTACCACTCGGACTAGCGGGAGTAAGACCCAGTACTTC.